This entry is about one T cell receptor beta chain. Its antigen specificity is not known. It has no much larger one-base neighbor in the sample; base qualities were not kept. The donors were healthy, HIV-negative adults who had no recently reported acute infections or vaccinations. All donors were Caucasian adults living in Nashville, Tennessee, USA. CD4+ T cells were enriched by magnetic negative selection; naive cells were then positively selected on CD45RA, and the negative fraction formed the memory subset. Blood was collected by leukapheresis, and PBMCs were isolated by Ficoll-Histopaque density gradient centrifugation and then cryopreserved in liquid nitrogen vapor phase. Analytical flow cytometry was used to check the purity and quantity of each magnetically sorted T cell population. From each sorted fraction, genomic DNA was isolated and quantified by UV absorbance on a Nanodrop 2000c. This sample is drawn from a study of shared clonotypes between healthy human individuals (dated by TCRdb to about 2020). General notes on the study: A couple of women and a few men aged 18 to 49 years were included in the cohort. For each donor, CD4 naive and CD4 memory were each run on three plates, CD8 naive on two plates, and CD8 memory on one plate. The study deeply sequenced blood TCR repertoires of five healthy adults to estimate repertoire size and the extent of clonotype sharing between individuals. To increase sequencing depth and limit assay-specific biases, different laboratories used diverse techniques to prepare libraries and sequence TCR repertoires. Per donor, leukapheresis produced somewhere between about 0.9 and 9 billion PBMCs. What the study reported, not specific to this receptor: The genetic and exposure-history diversity represented was limited by the small number of donors. Based on pairwise subsampling, the degree of clonotype sharing among donors was expected to be affected by sequencing depth. Even with the large sequencing depth, rarefaction of the sorted-subset datasets indicated that sequencing was incomplete. Higher generation probabilities were observed for clonotypes shared by all four sorted-subset donors than for non-shared clonotypes. Naive subsets generally had larger estimated clonotype richness than memory subsets did. Sharing across a few donors was observed for 4.5% to 6.5% of naive CD4, over 3% of naive CD8, about 2.3% of memory CD4, and less than 0.45% of memory CD8 clonotypes. Only blood was sampled, and tissue TCR repertoires likely differ from those in blood.

The junction carries 7 bases between V and J, which are trimmed by 1 base and 1 base respectively. The CDR3 contains 14 residues, cysteine and phenylalanine counted. The CDR3 DNA has 42 bases and is translated from base 1. The CDR1 and CDR2 encoded by the germline V gene (reference sequence) are PRHDT and FYEKMQ. Using the deep immunoSEQ assay, multiplex PCR amplified TCR CDR3 regions from genomic DNA. For each cell subset, the extracted genomic DNA was distributed evenly across all wells of several immunoSEQ 96-well plates, and each plate served as one replicate. For sorted subsets, around 0.2 ug of genomic DNA, equivalent to about 30,000 T cell genomes, went into each replicate PCR. The purified libraries were quantified using a Qubit 3.0 fluorometer, sized with a Bioanalyzer 2100, and then quantified again using the KAPA Library Quantification kit. Each immunoSEQ 96-well plate was sequenced on its own single-read 150-cycle Illumina NextSeq 550 flow cell. The authors' pipeline ran thus. Because the immunoSEQ output included only junctional sequences and no quality scores, the filtering could not be the same as the filtering used for full-length reads. Sequences were annotated with PyIR, a Python wrapper for IgBLAST v1.9, and V/J genes and CDR3 were assigned using IMGT germline references. Reads were filtered out if the reads had weak V/J assignments (E-value above 1e-6), no CDR3, stop codons, out-of-frame junctions, or ambiguous translated residues. V3J clonotypes were defined by identical inferred V gene, J gene, and CDR3 amino acid sequence. The percentage overlap between two repertoires was calculated by dividing the number of shared unique clonotypes by the size of the smaller repertoire. RTK rarefaction, the Chao1 estimator, and Recon v2.1 estimates of unobserved clonotypes were used to assess repertoire richness. OLGA was used to compute generation probabilities for all TCRbeta clonotypes that the gDNA method yielded from a handful of donors. TCRdb re-hosts the immuneACCESS table, in-frame sequences only. Its copies lack some clones; in the studies checked, an unresolved V gene accounts for under half of them, and the cause for the rest is not known. V, J and clone size derive from that table, while D and trimming were established from the DNA sequence. Within this sample are 190,000 or so clones, with approximately 61% of them counted one time only. The top ten constitute 10% of the sample.

The V and J segments used are TRBV13 and TRBJ1-2, with the D gene call left open. Sequencing was carried out using memory CD4+ T cells sorted from blood. This specimen's cell subset or site label, interpreted: CD45RA-negative fraction. This TCR was recovered from a young man in good health. In nucleotides, the sequence is TGTGCCAGCAGCTTAGACGCTAATAACTATGGCTACACCTTC. Its coded protein is CASSLDANNYGYTF.